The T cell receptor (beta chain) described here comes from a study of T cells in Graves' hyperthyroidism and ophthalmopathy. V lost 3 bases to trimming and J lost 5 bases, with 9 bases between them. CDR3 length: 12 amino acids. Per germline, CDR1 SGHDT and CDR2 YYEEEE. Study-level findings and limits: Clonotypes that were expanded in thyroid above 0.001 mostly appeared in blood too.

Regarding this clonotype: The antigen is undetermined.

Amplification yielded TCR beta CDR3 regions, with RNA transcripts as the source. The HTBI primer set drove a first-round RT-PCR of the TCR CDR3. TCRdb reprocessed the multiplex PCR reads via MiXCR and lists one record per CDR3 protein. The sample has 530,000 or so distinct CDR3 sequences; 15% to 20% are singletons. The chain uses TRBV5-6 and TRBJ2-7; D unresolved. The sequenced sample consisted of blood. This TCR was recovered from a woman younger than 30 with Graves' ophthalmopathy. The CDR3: CASSSQPDEQYF. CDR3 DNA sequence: TGTGCCAGCAGCTCTCAACCAGACGAGCAGTACTTC.